These 22 T cell receptor beta chains share one sample of origin, sequenced in a study of naive and memory T cell subsets. The beta constant-region primer was an equimolar mix of two oligonucleotides covering TRBC1 and TRBC2. TCRdb re-derived calls from the UMI-ligation and nested PCR reads in MiXCR, one entry per CDR3 protein. The sample includes 130,000 to 150,000 distinct CDR3 sequences, more than 15% of them seen just once. The specimen was naive CD4+ T cells from blood. These receptors all come from a human donor in good health.

This chain uses TRBV3-1 with TRBJ2-3; tentative D call: TRBD2 (6 bases). CDR3 length: 17 amino acids. Trimming removed 0 bases from V and 9 bases from J, with 22 bases in between. CDR1 LGHDT and CDR2 YNNKEL come from the germline V gene (reference sequence). As DNA, the CDR3 is TGTGCCAGCAGCCAAGAGGCCTCATCCGGGGGTTGGGTGACGCAGTATTTT. Protein product: CASSQEASSGGWVTQYF.

The rearrangement joins TRBV29-1 to TRBJ2-5; possibly TRBD1 for D (5 bases). Germline V gene sequence: CDR1 SQVTM, CDR2 ANQGSEA. The CDR3 has 12 residues. Trimming removed 4 bases from V and 2 bases from J, with 8 bases in between. This CDR3 reads CSVGAGQETQYF. The CDR3 bases are TGCAGCGTTGGGGCAGGGCAAGAGACCCAGTACTTC.

The V gene is TRBV24-1, the J gene TRBJ2-2, with D hard to call. Trimming stripped 3 bases from V and 0 bases from J, with 13 bases between. This CDR3 has 17 residues. CDR1 and CDR2 from the germline V gene are KGHDR and SFDVKD. The CDR3 nucleotides are TGTGCCACCAGTGATCCCGCTGGACCGGCGAACACCGGGGAGCTGTTTTTT. This sequence encodes CATSDPAGPANTGELFF.

A few counts support this clonotype. The gene calls are TRBV7-8 and TRBJ2-7, with 9 positions matching TRBD2. The CDR3 sequence is 13 residues long. V was clipped by 6 bases and J by 5 bases; unmatched bases: 5. The germline V gene has CDR1 SGHVS and CDR2 FQNEAQ. The CDR3: CASRSGRTNEQYF. CDR3 nucleotides: TGTGCCAGCAGGAGCGGGAGGACGAACGAGCAGTACTTC.

The rearrangement joins TRBV5-1 to TRBJ2-3; 8 positions agree with TRBD2. The germline V gene has CDR1 SGHRS and CDR2 YFSETQ. Trimming cost V 4 bases and J 2 bases; bases outside gene matches: 6. The CDR3 length is 15 residues. CDR3 bases: TGCGCCAGCAGCCGGGAGGGCGGAAACACAGATACGCAGTATTTT. It specifies CASSREGGNTDTQYF.

The genes are TRBV7-9 and TRBJ2-3, with 10 bases identical to TRBD2. CDR3 length: 16 residues. Per the germline V gene, CDR1 is SEHNR and CDR2 is FQNEAQ (reference sequence). Germline trimming cut 3 bases from V and 4 bases from J; bases unmatched to any gene: 7. CDR3 DNA sequence: TGTGCCAGCAGCTTCCCTAGCGGGAGTATAGCAGATACGCAGTATTTT. Protein product: CASSFPSGSIADTQYF.

This clonotype showed up just a few times. The rearrangement uses TRBV18 and TRBJ2-4; the D gene is possibly TRBD1 (6 bases). The CDR3 runs to 13 residues. Germline V gene data show CDR1 as KGHSH and CDR2 as LQKENI. Between the trimmed V and J ends, which lost 3 bases and 5 bases, there was a span of 8 bases. This chain's CDR3 is CASSPGQENIQYF. The CDR3 DNA follows: TGTGCCAGCTCACCGGGACAAGAAAACATTCAGTACTTC.

In its sample, this clonotype was seen a few times. The gene calls are TRBV2 and TRBJ2-1, with 11 bases that match TRBD2. This CDR3 comprises 18 residues. V lost 6 bases, J lost 2 bases, and 12 bases stayed unmatched. The germline V gene encodes CDR1 SNHLY and CDR2 FYNNEI. Here the CDR3 DNA reads TGTGCCAGCAGGCCTTACGGATTAGCGGGAGGGCCCTACAATGAGCAGTTCTTC. This codes for CASRPYGLAGGPYNEQFF.

The chain employs TRBV6-2 or TRBV6-3 and TRBJ1-5, with a weak D call TRBD1 (6 bases). The V gene's germline CDR1 is MNHEY and CDR2 SVGEGT. Trimming removed 6 bases from V and 6 bases from J, with 15 bases in between. This CDR3 is built from 14 residues. CDR3 sequence (DNA): TGTGCCAGCAGCCTAACAGGGAAAGGTCAGCCCCAGCATTTT. Its protein product is CASSLTGKGQPQHF.

The chain couples TRBV7-9 to TRBJ2-3; perhaps TRBD2 as D (6 bases). Germline values: CDR1 SEHNR, CDR2 FQNEAQ (reference sequence). The V end lost 4 bases, the J end lost 3 bases, and 14 bases lay between the germline ends. The CDR3 loop spans 15 amino acids. The CDR3 region has the DNA TGTGCCAGCAGCTCTTCGGGAGTAGGTACAGATACGCAGTATTTT. It codes for CASSSSGVGTDTQYF.

The table lists this clonotype with a few counts. The chain is built from TRBV12-3 or TRBV12-4 and TRBJ1-3, with D possibly matching TRBD1 (5 bases). The CDR3 covers 15 residues. Trimming shortened V by 5 bases and J by 3 bases, and 14 bases separated the two germline ends. The CDR3 reads CASSRGEGNGNTIYF. The CDR3 DNA follows: TGTGCCAGCAGTCGGGGGGAAGGTAATGGAAACACCATATATTTT.

Many counts were recorded for this clonotype. The V call is TRBV20-1, the J call TRBJ2-1, with D unclear. CDR3 length: 13 residues. Germline V lookup: CDR1 DFQATT, CDR2 SNEGSKA (reference sequence). V lost 4 bases to trimming and J lost 6 bases, with 13 bases between them. The CDR3 sequence: CSATYSWANEQFF. In nucleotides, the CDR3 is TGCAGTGCTACTTATAGTTGGGCCAATGAGCAGTTCTTC.

The table lists this clonotype with a few counts. The chain carries TRBV28 and TRBJ2-1; TRBD2 matches at 15 bases. Looked up from germline, CDR1 is MDHEN and CDR2 is SYDVKM. Trimming removed 6 bases from V and 7 bases from J; junction bases left unmatched: 19. CDR3 length: 20 residues. The CDR3, as DNA: TGTGCCAGCAGATCAACCGGGACTAGCGGGAGGTGGGGTTTTCGGAATGAGCAGTTCTTC. Translation: CASRSTGTSGRWGFRNEQFF.

This chain's CDR3 is CASRGGQVGRLNTEAFF. In DNA form, the CDR3 reads TGTGCCAGCAGAGGGGGACAGGTGGGCCGACTGAACACTGAAGCTTTCTTT. The V gene is TRBV6-1, the J gene TRBJ1-1, with TRBD1 matching 8 bases. The CDR3 extends over 17 amino acids. The germline V gene encodes CDR1 MNHNS and CDR2 SASEGT. V lost 6 bases, J lost 0 bases, and 12 bases stayed unmatched.

This clonotype has just a few counts. The chain uses TRBV12-3 or TRBV12-4 and TRBJ1-1; no clear D. Trimming cost V 3 bases and J 2 bases, with 7 bases left between them. The CDR3 runs to 13 residues. The CDR3 DNA reads TGTGCCAGCAGTTTGAATCCTAACACTGAAGCTTTCTTT. This gives the protein CASSLNPNTEAFF.

This clonotype was detected a few times. V usage is TRBV20-1 and J usage is TRBJ2-3; TRBD1 agrees at 10 bases. The CDR3 spans 15 residues. The junction had 7 bases not matched to a gene; V was cut back by 3 bases and J by 4 bases. Germline-derived CDR1 and CDR2 are DFQATT and SNEGSKA (reference sequence). Written as DNA, the CDR3 is TGCAGTGCTAGGATAGACAGGGGGCTGTCAGATACGCAGTATTTT. Encoded protein: CSARIDRGLSDTQYF.

The chain is built from TRBV12-3 or TRBV12-4 and TRBJ2-1; D could derive from TRBD1 or TRBD2 (5 bases each). The CDR3 contains 15 residues. V lost 3 bases to trimming and J lost 7 bases, with 16 bases between them. The CDR3 reads CASSLSGASSNEQFF. The CDR3 nucleotides read TGTGCCAGCAGTTTGTCTGGGGCTAGCAGTAATGAGCAGTTCTTC.

This chain links TRBV11-1 with TRBJ2-1; unclear D gene. This CDR3 is 13 amino acids long. Germline V lookup: CDR1 SGHAT, CDR2 FQDESV (reference sequence). V shed 5 bases and J shed 8 bases, with 13 bases lying between them. The CDR3: CASSPPGVYEQFF. The DNA of the CDR3 is TGTGCCAGCAGCCCCCCGGGCGTATATGAGCAGTTCTTC.

This clonotype was seen many times. The chain links TRBV3-1 to TRBJ2-1, with D possibly TRBD2 on 5 matching bases. CDR1 and CDR2 from the germline V gene are LGHDT and YNNKEL (reference sequence). The length of the CDR3 is 15 residues. Trimming took 1 base from V and 7 from J, leaving 14 bases between them. The DNA of the CDR3 is TGTGCCAGCAGCCAAGGTGGAGGATCAAGGAATGAGCAGTTCTTC. The encoded protein is CASSQGGGSRNEQFF.

This clonotype was seen a few times. J is TRBJ2-7 and V is TRBV30, with 8 positions matching TRBD1. CDR3 length: 15 residues. Looked up from germline, CDR1 is GTSNPN and CDR2 is SVGIG (reference sequence). The junction had 5 bases not matched to a gene; V was cut back by 1 base and J by 0 bases. CDR3 in amino acids: CAWSAGQGNSYEQYF. The CDR3, as DNA: TGTGCCTGGAGTGCAGGACAGGGCAACTCCTACGAGCAGTACTTC.

The J gene is TRBJ1-4, the V gene TRBV28; no clear D. Germline lookup yields CDR1 MDHEN and CDR2 SYDVKM. Trimming took 1 base from V and 0 from J, leaving 12 bases between them. The CDR3 extends over 17 amino acids. CDR3 protein: CASSLFVAGATNEKLFF. CDR3 nucleotides: TGTGCCAGCAGTTTATTTGTGGCAGGAGCAACTAATGAAAAACTGTTTTTT.

The CDR3 reads CASTPWEPLEAFF. DNA for the CDR3: TGTGCCAGCACCCCCTGGGAGCCGCTAGAGGCTTTCTTT. This chain links TRBV12-3 or TRBV12-4 with TRBJ1-1; D gene unclear. Trimming took off 7 bases at V and 11 bases at J, with 20 bases between the two ends. This CDR3 has 13 amino acids.